The source of this TCR beta chain is a study of OX40 agonist ivuxolimab in advanced cancers. Overall study: Patients undergoing dose escalation presented with hepatocellular carcinoma, melanoma, renal cell or head and neck cancer. Averaging around 60 years in age, with a range of 23 to 79, the cohort was 82.7% male.

CDR3 size: 13 residues. Trimming took 3 bases from V and 6 from J, leaving 9 bases between them. The V gene's germline CDR1 is MDHEN and CDR2 SYDVKM. As regards this clone: Its cognate antigen is unknown.

Peripheral blood came from all dose cohorts at three timepoints. Clones were sequenced by immunoSEQ multiplex PCR, and TCRdb holds only the in-frame ones, with some missing. This sample has about 95,000 clones, with 90% to 95% found just once. Study observations and caveats: CD8+ T cells (on average) carried more expanded clones than CD4+ T cells.

The TCR was taken from an adult with an advanced solid tumor such as melanoma, head and neck, liver or kidney cancer. The specimen was CD4+ or CD8+ T cells sorted from blood, collected in a trial of the OX40 agonist ivuxolimab. This chain links TRBV28 with TRBJ2-4; D is possibly TRBD2 (6 bases). The CDR3 DNA sequence: TGTGCCAGCAGTTTTCGGGAGTCAAACATTCAGTACTTC. Its protein product is CASSFRESNIQYF.